This TCR beta chain was captured by sequencing in a study of OX40 agonist ivuxolimab in advanced cancers. Study summary: Cancers in dose escalation were hepatocellular, melanoma, renal cell and head and neck.

The CDR3 loop spans 15 amino acids. V shed 2 bases and J shed 3 bases, with 12 bases lying between them. Germline-derived CDR1 and CDR2 are LNHNV and YYDKDF (reference sequence). Profiling relied on immunoSEQ multiplex PCR, and the TCRdb table lists in-frame clones only, not all of them. The sample lists about 69,000 clones; 80% to 90% were seen once. The V and J genes are TRBV15 and TRBJ2-3; either TRBD1 or TRBD2 may fit D (5 bases each). The sequence came from an adult with an advanced solid tumor such as melanoma, head and neck, liver or kidney cancer. The source was CD4+ or CD8+ T cells sorted from blood, collected in a trial of the OX40 agonist ivuxolimab. CDR3 DNA: TGTGCCACCAGCAGACACCGGGACGGAACAGATACGCAGTATTTT. Amino acid sequence: CATSRHRDGTDTQYF.